These 31 T cell receptor beta chains were sequenced from one sample in a study of blood T cell repertoires in COVID-19. Produced via immunoSEQ multiplex PCR; TCRdb's table is partial and in-frame only. Of about 150,000 clones listed, approximately 89% are singletons. Sequences were obtained from peripheral blood. The receptors were sampled from a human donor in a cohort sampled during active COVID-19.

The J gene is TRBJ2-7, the V gene TRBV29-1; 8 bases agree with TRBD1. V trimming: 2 bases; J trimming: 2 bases; junction bases outside the gene matches: 8. CDR3 length: 15 amino acids. Germline lookup yields CDR1 SQVTM and CDR2 ANQGSEA. In nucleotides, the CDR3 is TGCAGCGTTGAAAGGCGGGACAGGCAACCCTACGAGCAGTACTTC. Translating it yields CSVERRDRQPYEQYF.

The rearrangement links TRBV4-3 to TRBJ2-7; D perhaps matches TRBD2 (6 bases). V was shortened by 2 bases and J by 6 bases, with 20 bases between the two germline ends. CDR3 size: 16 residues. From germline, CDR1 is LGHNA and CDR2 YSLEER. CDR3 DNA: TGCGCCAGCAGCCAACCACCGTACTCGGGAGATGCCGAGCAGTACTTC. Protein product: CASSQPPYSGDAEQYF.

This clone was seen a few times. The same CDR3 can be traced to other DNA sequences in this sample. CDR3 in amino acids: CASSVGPGGDQPQHF. The CDR3 DNA sequence: TGTGCCAGCAGCGTAGGACCCGGTGGAGATCAGCCCCAGCATTTT. The chain combines TRBV9 with TRBJ1-5, with D unresolved. The CDR3 sequence is 15 residues long. Trimming pared 0 bases from V and 5 bases from J, leaving 12 bases between. The germline gives CDR1 SGDLS, CDR2 YYNGEE.

This sequence joins TRBV27 and TRBJ2-1; D call uncertain. Per germline, CDR1 MNHEY and CDR2 SMNVEV (reference sequence). This CDR3 spans 11 amino acids. V shed 5 bases and J shed 4 bases, with 3 bases lying between them. Here the CDR3 DNA reads TGTGCCAGCAGTCATTACAATGAGCAGTTCTTC. It yields the protein CASSHYNEQFF.

The rearrangement joins TRBV29-1 to TRBJ2-1; 8 bases are a match to TRBD2. This CDR3 has 16 amino acids. V shed 2 bases, J shed 1 base, and the junction held 7 bases outside the gene matches. The germline V gene encodes CDR1 SQVTM and CDR2 ANQGSEA. CDR3 amino acids: CSVEILTSASYNEQFF. CDR3 nucleotide sequence: TGCAGCGTTGAAATTTTGACTAGCGCGTCCTACAATGAGCAGTTCTTC.

The J gene is TRBJ1-5, the V gene TRBV7-2, with 8 bases matching TRBD1. CDR1 and CDR2 from the germline V gene are SGHTA and FQGNSA. The junction had 8 bases not matched to a gene; V was cut back by 4 bases and J by 6 bases. The CDR3 is 15 amino acids. In DNA form, the CDR3 reads TGTGCCAGCAGCTCTTCCGGGACAGGTGGTCAGCCCCAGCATTTT. This encodes CASSSSGTGGQPQHF. Drawing the rest from reference TRBV7-2 and TRBJ1-5, the complete variable domain is GAGVSQSPSNKVTEKGKDVELRCDPISGHTALYWYRQSLGQGLEFLIYFQGNSAPDKSGLPSDRFSAERTGGSVSTLTIQRTQQEDSAVYLCASSSSGTGGQPQHFGDGTRLSIL.

CDR3 in DNA: TGTGCCAGCAGTGTAGACAGTCGTTTTGGCTACACCTTC. Encoded protein: CASSVDSRFGYTF. This rearrangement joins TRBV2 to TRBJ1-2; tentatively, D is TRBD1 (5 bases). From germline, CDR1 is SNHLY and CDR2 FYNNEI. The V end was cut by 4 bases, the J end by 7 bases, with 13 bases between. The CDR3 has 13 residues.

V usage is TRBV7-6 and J usage is TRBJ2-2, with 9 bases lining up with TRBD1. This CDR3 has 15 residues. Germline V lookup: CDR1 SGHVS, CDR2 FNYEAQ. Unmatched junction bases numbered 8, after V lost 5 bases and J lost 7 bases. For the CDR3, the DNA is TGTGCCAGCAGCCCAGAAACAGGGGGCCACGGGGAGCTGTTTTTT. It specifies CASSPETGGHGELFF.

The J gene is TRBJ1-2, the V gene TRBV5-4, with D possibly being TRBD1 (6 bases). The CDR3 covers 14 residues. CDR1 SGHNT and CDR2 YYREEE come from the germline V gene (reference sequence). Trimming left V 4 bases short and J 3 bases short, with 13 bases between. For the CDR3, the DNA is TGTGCCAGCAGCGATTCATACAGGGACTATGGCTACACCTTC. The encoded protein is CASSDSYRDYGYTF.

V usage is TRBV11-2 and J usage is TRBJ2-7; D might be TRBD2 (5 bases). Germline loops: CDR1 SGHAT, CDR2 FQNNGV. The CDR3 is 13 amino acids. Trimming cost V 5 bases and J 3 bases, with 11 bases left between them. The CDR3 DNA is TGTGCCAGCAGCCCAGGACTGTTCTACGAGCAGTACTTC. It codes for CASSPGLFYEQYF.

The chain has TRBV5-1 and TRBJ2-2, with a tentative D call TRBD1 (6 bases). The germline V gene has CDR1 SGHRS and CDR2 YFSETQ. The CDR3 length is 12 residues. The V end was cut by 2 bases, the J end by 8 bases, with 7 bases between. DNA for the CDR3: TGCGCCAGCAGCTTACAGGGAGGGGAGCTGTTTTTT. Translated: CASSLQGGELFF.

The rearrangement links TRBV30 to TRBJ1-2; D may be TRBD1 (6 bases). The CDR3 runs to 14 residues. The germline gives CDR1 GTSNPN, CDR2 SVGIG (reference sequence). V was cut by 4 bases and J by 6 bases, with 18 bases left in between. DNA for the CDR3: TGTGCCTGGAATCGAGGACAGCCCTTTGATGGCTACACCTTC. As protein: CAWNRGQPFDGYTF.

This rearrangement joins TRBV6-5 to TRBJ2-6; D is unresolved. The V end lost 11 bases, the J end lost 2 bases, and 10 bases lay between the germline ends. This CDR3 spans 13 amino acids. Germline CDR1 MNHEY, CDR2 SVGAGI. CDR3 residues: CAVRDTGANVLTF. CDR3 nucleotides: TGTGCCGTCAGAGACACTGGGGCCAACGTCCTGACTTTC.

The V gene is TRBV11-1, the J gene TRBJ2-1; TRBD1 aligns across 8 bases. The V segment lost 0 bases and the J segment 4 bases; nucleotides outside the gene matches: 5. There are 16 residues in the CDR3. CDR1 and CDR2 (germline): SGHAT, FQDESV (reference sequence). DNA for the CDR3: TGTGCCAGCAGCTTAGCGCAGGGGGCGCGGTACAATGAGCAGTTCTTC. Translating it yields CASSLAQGARYNEQFF.

This clone was seen once. The chain links TRBV27 to TRBJ2-2; D is possibly TRBD2 (7 bases). Trimming pared 4 bases from V and 3 bases from J, leaving 12 bases between. The CDR3 totals 15 residues. The germline V gene encodes CDR1 MNHEY and CDR2 SMNVEV (reference sequence). CDR3 nucleotide sequence: TGTGCCAGCAGTTCGCGGGGGCGGGACACCGGGGAGCTGTTTTTT. It specifies CASSSRGRDTGELFF.

CDR3 sequence reads: CASSSLGAYQETQYF. As DNA, the CDR3 is TGCGCCAGCAGCTCCCTGGGAGCCTACCAAGAGACCCAGTACTTC. V is TRBV5-1 and J is TRBJ2-5, with D perhaps TRBD2 (5 bases). The CDR3 has 15 residues. V dropped 3 bases and J dropped 0 bases, with 12 bases sitting between them. The germline CDR1 and CDR2 sequences are SGHRS and YFSETQ.

The chain employs TRBV6-2 or TRBV6-3 and TRBJ2-6; D is undetermined. The CDR3 has 16 residues. Germline lookup yields CDR1 MNHEY and CDR2 SVGEGT. Trimming removed 4 bases at V and 2 bases at J, with 12 bases between. CDR3 loop: CASSSETTTGANVLTF. The CDR3 bases are TGTGCCAGCAGTTCCGAGACCACTACTGGGGCCAACGTCCTGACTTTC.

Here the CDR3 DNA reads TGTGCCAGCAGTTACGGTCCAGCTAGTTGTAGCAATCAGCCCCAGCATTTT. Its protein product is CASSYGPASCSNQPQHF. The genes are TRBV6-7 and TRBJ1-5; no clear D. TRBV6-7 has ORF status, its function being uncertain. The CDR3 runs 17 residues. The V gene lost 2 bases and the J gene lost 0 bases, with 14 bases spanning the gap.

The chain couples TRBV6-2 or TRBV6-3 to TRBJ2-1, with TRBD2 identical over 11 bases. J gave up 7 bases and V 4 bases, and 9 bases lay outside the gene matches. Germline loops: CDR1 MNHEY, CDR2 SVGEGT. This CDR3 spans 16 amino acids. CDR3 DNA sequence: TGTGCCAGCAGTTGGAGGCTAGCGGGGGGCAGGAATGAGCAGTTCTTC. Encoded protein: CASSWRLAGGRNEQFF.

The chain combines TRBV30 with TRBJ1-1; D not resolved. There are 14 residues in the CDR3. From germline, CDR1 is GTSNPN and CDR2 SVGIG (reference sequence). V dropped 5 bases and J dropped 0 bases, with 13 bases sitting between them. Written as DNA, the CDR3 is TGTGCCTGGCATAAAAGCGTCCTGAACACTGAAGCTTTCTTT. It specifies CAWHKSVLNTEAFF.

The rearrangement links TRBV30 to TRBJ1-2, with D perhaps TRBD1 (6 bases). CDR3 size: 16 residues. From germline, CDR1 is GTSNPN and CDR2 SVGIG (reference sequence). V was pared by 3 bases and J by 1 base, with 18 bases between. The CDR3 nucleotides are TGTGCCTGGAGCAAACCCGGGACATCAGTTAACTATGGCTACACCTTC. It codes for CAWSKPGTSVNYGYTF. Full variable domain (remainder filled in from reference TRBV30 and TRBJ1-2): SQTIHQWPATLVQPVGSPLSLECTVEGTSNPNLYWYRQAAGRGLQLLFYSVGIGQISSEVPQNLSASRPQDRQFILSSKKLLLSDSGFYLCAWSKPGTSVNYGYTFGSGTRLTVV.

The rearrangement links TRBV6-4 to TRBJ1-6, with 7 positions matching TRBD1. This CDR3 region has 14 residues. Germline V CDR1 and CDR2: MRHNA, SNTAGT. The ends lost 6 bases at V and 9 bases at J; junction bases unmatched: 8. The CDR3 bases are TGTGCCAGCAGCCCTGACAGGGACGGTTCACCCCTCCACTTT. Protein sequence: CASSPDRDGSPLHF.

This rearrangement joins TRBV6-5 to TRBJ2-2; no clear D gene. Germline CDR1 is MNHEY and CDR2 is SVGAGI. Trimming took 1 base from V and 4 from J, leaving 4 bases between them. CDR3 length: 13 residues. CDR3 loop: CASSYFRTGELFF. The CDR3 DNA sequence: TGTGCCAGCAGTTACTTCCGCACCGGGGAGCTGTTTTTT.

V is TRBV27 and J is TRBJ2-7; 9 bases are shared with TRBD1. Germline CDR1 and CDR2: MNHEY and SMNVEV (reference sequence). The CDR3 consists of 15 residues. The V and J ends lost 5 bases and 5 bases, in that order; junction bases with no gene match: 10. The CDR3 sequence is CASSPGDREANEQYF. As DNA, the CDR3 is TGTGCCAGCAGTCCCGGGGACAGGGAGGCGAACGAGCAGTACTTC.

This clone was recorded only once. The rearrangement links TRBV7-9 to TRBJ1-2; D not resolved. The germline gives CDR1 SEHNR, CDR2 FQNEAQ (reference sequence). V was pared by 4 bases and J by 2 bases, with 2 bases between. The CDR3 is 11 amino acids. CDR3 in amino acids: CASSSNYGYTF. The CDR3 bases are TGTGCCAGCAGCTCGAACTATGGCTACACCTTC.

The chain uses TRBV5-1 and TRBJ1-6; 7 bases match TRBD1. There are 17 residues in the CDR3. The germline V gene encodes CDR1 SGHRS and CDR2 YFSETQ. V dropped 0 bases and J dropped 4; count of bases not matched to a gene: 7. The CDR3 loop reads CASSLAGTVFYNSPLHF. CDR3 in DNA: TGCGCCAGCAGCTTGGCCGGGACAGTGTTTTATAATTCACCCCTCCACTTT.

The chain is built from TRBV3-1 (or the pseudogene TRBV3-2) and TRBJ2-1; 9 bases are a match to TRBD2. CDR3 size: 17 residues. The J segment lost 1 base and the V segment lost 5 bases, leaving 9 bases of the junction unmatched. Germline V gives CDR1 LGHDT, CDR2 YNNKEL (reference sequence). The CDR3 loop is CASSFLRGGQSYNEQFF. CDR3 in DNA: TGTGCCAGCAGCTTCTTGCGGGGGGGCCAATCCTACAATGAGCAGTTCTTC.

The chain has TRBV19 and TRBJ2-2; a possible D gene is TRBD2 (6 bases). The CDR3 is 14 amino acids. Trimming left V 5 bases short and J 6 bases short, with 13 bases between. Germline CDR1 is LNHDA and CDR2 is SQIVND (reference sequence). Here the CDR3 reads CASSPTTGAGELFF. For the CDR3, the DNA is TGTGCCAGTAGTCCTACAACGGGGGCCGGGGAGCTGTTTTTT.

This sequence joins TRBV12-2 and TRBJ1-6; the table's TRBD1 call for D was not verified on the DNA. TRBV12-2 constitutes a pseudogene. The CDR3 length is 16 residues. The CDR3 spells CASRSLRAGEHSPLHF. The DNA for the CDR3 is TGTGCAAGTCGCTCACTCAGGGCAGGGGAACATTCACCCCTCCACTTT.

The CDR3 nucleotides are TGTGCCAGCAGTTACCAGACAGGGGGTTACACTGAAGCTTTCTTT. Its translation is CASSYQTGGYTEAFF. The chain combines TRBV6-5 with TRBJ1-1, with 9 bases aligning to TRBD1. CDR1 and CDR2 (germline): MNHEY, SVGAGI. The CDR3 totals 15 residues. V shed 2 bases, J shed 3 bases, and the junction held 4 bases outside the gene matches.

The chain recombines TRBV5-1 with TRBJ2-3, with D unresolved. Trimming shortened V by 1 base and J by 0 bases, and 9 bases separated the two germline ends. The CDR3 extends over 15 amino acids. The germline V gene has CDR1 SGHRS and CDR2 YFSETQ. CDR3: CASSLFAASTDTQYF. The CDR3 region has the DNA TGCGCCAGCAGCTTGTTCGCGGCTAGCACAGATACGCAGTATTTT.